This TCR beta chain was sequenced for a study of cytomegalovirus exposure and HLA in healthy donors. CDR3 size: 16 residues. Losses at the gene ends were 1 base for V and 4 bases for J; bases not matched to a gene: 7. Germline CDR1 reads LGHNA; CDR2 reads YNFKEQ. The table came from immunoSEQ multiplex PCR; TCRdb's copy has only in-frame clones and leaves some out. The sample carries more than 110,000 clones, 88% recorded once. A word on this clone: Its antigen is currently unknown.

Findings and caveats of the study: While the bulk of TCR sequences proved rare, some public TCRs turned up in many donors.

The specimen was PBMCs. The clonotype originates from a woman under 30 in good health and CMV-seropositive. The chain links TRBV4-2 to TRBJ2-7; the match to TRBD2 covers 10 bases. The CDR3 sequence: CASSQVVTSGYYEQYF. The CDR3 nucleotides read TGTGCCAGCAGCCAAGTCGTGACTAGCGGGTATTACGAGCAGTACTTC.